The clone carrying this TCR beta chain has a count of ten or more. Antigen unknown. This CDR3 has 13 residues. The V end lost 0 bases, the J end lost 1 base, and 4 bases lay between the germline ends. Germline CDR1 and CDR2: SGDLS and YYNGEE. The data originate from a study of T-cell memory formation after mild COVID-19. About the research overall: Each donor largely had its own TCR clusters. Study-level findings and limits: The main location of contracting CD4+ clones was CM and EM, and that of contracting CD8+ clones was EMRA. Clones that shrank (day 15 to 85) were balanced CD4/CD8, whereas later expanders leaned CD4+. Memory sampled before infection contained some responding clones, suggesting cross-reactive memory joined.

MiXCR, applied by TCRdb to the 5' RACE reads, yields one record per CDR3 protein. Of around 510,000 distinct CDR3 sequences detected, approximately 21% appear once; the ten largest clones hold 7% to 9%. The rearrangement uses TRBV9 and TRBJ1-1; D is unclear. The sequenced material came from PBMCs or a T cell subset sorted from them (not recorded which). This TCR derives from an adult woman who had mild COVID-19 (a few samples of this study predate the infection). Cell type and time point are not known. CDR3 sequence: CASSVDGNTEAFF. Here the CDR3 DNA reads TGTGCCAGCAGCGTAGACGGGAACACTGAAGCTTTCTTT.